This entry lists 28 T cell receptor beta chains sequenced from one sample in a study of graft-versus-host responses after intestinal transplantation. Which antigens these TCRs recognize remains unknown. The assay was immunoSEQ multiplex PCR, and TCRdb's table has in-frame clones only and misses some. The sample holds 100,000 or so clones, just under 95% seen once. The material was unstimulated CD8+ T cells sorted from spleen or lymph node cells, obtained before transplant. The receptor source for this set is a human donor who was the organ donor for an intestinal transplant.

The chain has TRBV4-2 and TRBJ2-4, with TRBD2 matching 9 bases. The germline CDR1 and CDR2 sequences are LGHNA and YNFKEQ. Trimming cost V 1 base and J 9 bases; bases outside gene matches: 16. There are 18 residues in the CDR3. CDR3 DNA sequence: TGTGCCAGCAGCCAAGGTCCGACCGTAGCGGGAGTCGAAGGCATTCAGTACTTC. It translates to CASSQGPTVAGVEGIQYF.

The chain carries TRBV29-1 and TRBJ2-7; 10 positions match TRBD1. This CDR3 region has 15 residues. The junction had 8 bases not matched to a gene; V was cut back by 6 bases and J by 0 bases. Germline lookup yields CDR1 SQVTM and CDR2 ANQGSEA. Written as DNA, the CDR3 is TGCAGCGTGGCCTGGGGACAGGGGAGCTCCTACGAGCAGTACTTC. It translates to CSVAWGQGSSYEQYF.

This rearrangement joins TRBV4-1 to TRBJ2-3; D might be TRBD1 (6 bases). The CDR3 is 15 amino acids. The germline V gene has CDR1 MGHRA and CDR2 YSYEKL. Trimming took 3 bases from V and 0 from J, leaving 10 bases between them. In DNA form, the CDR3 reads TGCGCCAGCAGCCACCCACAGGGAAGCACAGATACGCAGTATTTT. Amino acids: CASSHPQGSTDTQYF.

This clone is a singleton in its sample. This chain uses TRBV2 with TRBJ2-1; D gene unclear. Germline CDR1 SNHLY, CDR2 FYNNEI. CDR3 length: 11 residues. Trimming shortened V by 8 bases and J by 6 bases, and 8 bases separated the two germline ends. The CDR3 sequence: CASHAGNEQFF. The CDR3 region has the DNA TGTGCCAGCCACGCAGGCAATGAGCAGTTCTTC. Using reference TRBV2 and TRBJ2-1 for the parts outside the CDR3, the full variable domain is EPEVTQTPSHQVTQMGQEVILRCVPISNHLYFYWYRQILGQKVEFLVSFYNNEISEKSEIFDDQFSVERPDGSNFTLKIRSTKLEDSAMYFCASHAGNEQFFGPGTRLTVL.

The chain links TRBV5-6 to TRBJ2-7; TRBD1 is a possible D gene (6 bases). The CDR3 totals 16 residues. The V and J ends lost 4 bases and 2 bases respectively, with 19 bases between them. Germline CDR1 is SGHDT and CDR2 is YYEEEE. The CDR3 is CASSRLSHRVTYEQYF. DNA for the CDR3: TGTGCCAGCAGCCGTCTCTCGCACAGGGTAACCTACGAGCAGTACTTC.

V gene TRBV7-6 combines with J gene TRBJ2-7; TRBD2 agrees at 9 bases. Losses at the gene ends were 7 bases for V and 4 bases for J; bases not matched to a gene: 14. The CDR3 is 16 amino acids. Germline lookup yields CDR1 SGHVS and CDR2 FNYEAQ. The CDR3 here is CASTWGGGTSPYEQYF. CDR3 nucleotides: TGTGCCAGCACCTGGGGGGGAGGGACTAGCCCGTACGAGCAGTACTTC.

V is TRBV7-9 and J is TRBJ2-7; TRBD2 matches at 10 bases. Germline V lookup: CDR1 SEHNR, CDR2 FQNEAQ (reference sequence). The CDR3 runs 18 residues. V trimming: 0 bases; J trimming: 4 bases; junction bases outside the gene matches: 12. In nucleotides, the CDR3 is TGTGCCAGCAGCTTAGCGCATTTTAGCGGGGGGCCGGGGTACGAGCAGTACTTC. Protein: CASSLAHFSGGPGYEQYF.

The CDR3 DNA is TGTGCCAGTAGTATAGGGTTCCTAGCGGGCGATGAGCAGTTCTTC. Protein product: CASSIGFLAGDEQFF. This chain links TRBV19 with TRBJ2-1; TRBD2 matches 8 bases. The germline V gene has CDR1 LNHDA and CDR2 SQIVND (reference sequence). This CDR3 is built from 15 residues. With 1 base clipped from V and 8 bases from J, the junction kept 7 bases outside the gene matches.

The V gene is TRBV19, the J gene TRBJ2-5; TRBD2 agrees at 9 bases. The length of the CDR3 is 15 residues. The trim removed 5 bases at V and 2 bases at J, leaving 6 bases unmatched. Germline values: CDR1 LNHDA, CDR2 SQIVND (reference sequence). The CDR3 sequence is CASSWAGGRQETQYF. In DNA, the CDR3 is TGTGCCAGTAGTTGGGCGGGGGGGCGACAAGAGACCCAGTACTTC.

The count of this clone is one. The rearrangement uses TRBV21-1 and TRBJ2-3; TRBD2 is the table's D call and was not checked against the DNA. TRBV21-1 is tagged as a pseudogene. The CDR3 has 15 amino acids. CDR3 DNA: TGTGCCAGCAGCTCCGGGGGGGCCTCGACAGATACGCAGTATTTT. This sequence encodes CASSSGGASTDTQYF.

The CDR3 here is CASSLLAGWQETQYF. The CDR3 nucleotides are TGTGCCAGCAGTTTACTAGCGGGATGGCAAGAGACCCAGTACTTC. The V gene is TRBV27, the J gene TRBJ2-5; the match to TRBD2 covers 9 bases. Per the germline V gene, CDR1 is MNHEY and CDR2 is SMNVEV (reference sequence). Unmatched junction bases numbered 3, after V lost 2 bases and J lost 2 bases. CDR3 length: 15 residues.

The V gene is TRBV7-6, the J gene TRBJ2-1, with 14 bases that match TRBD2. The CDR3 spans 16 residues. V shed 1 base, J shed 8 bases, and the junction held 4 bases outside the gene matches. Germline V lookup: CDR1 SGHVS, CDR2 FNYEAQ. CDR3 sequence: CASSLEGTSGSYEQFF. The CDR3, as DNA: TGTGCCAGCAGCTTAGAAGGGACTAGCGGGAGCTATGAGCAGTTCTTC.

This rearrangement joins TRBV28 to TRBJ2-1; D unclear. Trimming removed 4 bases from V and 1 base from J, with 14 bases in between. Germline V gene lookup returns CDR1 MDHEN and CDR2 SYDVKM. The CDR3 consists of 16 residues. The chain's CDR3 is CASSSHRFSSYNEQFF. CDR3 DNA sequence: TGTGCCAGCAGTTCACACAGATTTTCTTCCTACAATGAGCAGTTCTTC.

The chain is built from TRBV28 and TRBJ2-5; D possibly corresponds to TRBD1 (6 bases). CDR3 length: 13 amino acids. Trimming stripped 7 bases from V and 5 bases from J, with 14 bases between. CDR1 is MDHEN, CDR2 SYDVKM, per germline. The CDR3 nucleotides read TGTGCCAGCAACAGGGACCCCGGGGAGACCCAGTACTTC. Translated, it gives CASNRDPGETQYF.

V is TRBV19 and J is TRBJ1-5; 9 bases map to TRBD1. Germline V gene lookup returns CDR1 LNHDA and CDR2 SQIVND (reference sequence). V lost 5 bases to trimming and J lost 3 bases; unmatched junction nucleotides: 5. The CDR3 length is 15 residues. CDR3 coding DNA: TGTGCCAGTAGTCCCCAACAGGGGGCCAATCAGCCCCAGCATTTT. It translates to CASSPQQGANQPQHF.

This chain links TRBV6-6 with TRBJ1-1; D gene unclear. In germline, CDR1 is MNHNY, CDR2 SVGAGI (reference sequence). The V end lost 7 bases, the J end lost 3 bases, and 12 bases lay between the germline ends. The CDR3 covers 13 residues. CDR3 loop: CASTKADYTEAFF. CDR3 nucleotide sequence: TGTGCCAGCACCAAGGCAGACTACACTGAAGCTTTCTTT.

This rearrangement joins TRBV7-6 to TRBJ2-5; 9 bases map to TRBD2. V lost 5 bases and J lost 2; bases outside the gene matches: 18. The CDR3 covers 19 residues. CDR1 and CDR2 (germline): SGHVS, FNYEAQ. This CDR3 is CASSIGRGPSGEGQETQYF. The DNA of the CDR3 is TGTGCCAGCAGCATCGGAAGAGGCCCTAGCGGGGAGGGGCAAGAGACCCAGTACTTC.

The rearrangement links TRBV5-1 to TRBJ1-5, with 10 bases fitting TRBD1. Germline-derived CDR1 and CDR2 are SGHRS and YFSETQ. The CDR3 consists of 14 residues. The V gene end was trimmed by 4 bases and the J gene end by 6 bases; junction bases not matched to a gene: 4. The CDR3 spells CASSPGQGSQPQHF. As DNA, the CDR3 is TGCGCCAGCAGCCCGGGACAGGGGAGTCAGCCCCAGCATTTT.

This clone was seen once. V and J are TRBV4-3 and TRBJ2-1; 11 bases match TRBD2. The CDR3 extends over 15 amino acids. J was trimmed by 7 bases and V by 6 bases; bases with no gene match: 8. The germline CDR1 and CDR2 sequences are LGHNA and YSLEER. The DNA for the CDR3 is TGCGCCAGCAGGGGGGCACTAGCGGGAGTAAATGAGCAGTTCTTC. The encoded protein is CASRGALAGVNEQFF.

The gene calls are TRBV28 and TRBJ2-7, with a possible D match to TRBD2 (5 bases). V gave up 6 bases and J gave up 0 bases, with 15 bases separating them. The germline V gene has CDR1 MDHEN and CDR2 SYDVKM. This CDR3 is 15 amino acids long. The CDR3 here is CASSRGLLSSYEQYF. CDR3 DNA: TGTGCCAGCAGCCGCGGACTTCTTAGCTCCTACGAGCAGTACTTC. Complete variable domain (other parts from reference TRBV28 and TRBJ2-7): DVKVTQSSRYLVKRTGEKVFLECVQDMDHENMFWYRQDPGLGLRLIYFSYDVKMKEKGDIPEGYSVSREKKERFSLILESASTNQTSMYLCASSRGLLSSYEQYFGPGTRLTVT.

The chain has TRBV7-9 and TRBJ2-7; D is unresolved. The V gene lost 1 base and the J gene lost 6 bases, with 10 bases spanning the gap. This CDR3 is 13 amino acids long. Germline CDR1 SEHNR, CDR2 FQNEAQ (reference sequence). The chain's CDR3 is CASSLVHAGEQYF. CDR3 in DNA: TGTGCCAGCAGCTTAGTTCACGCCGGCGAGCAGTACTTC.

The chain uses TRBV13 and TRBJ1-4; possibly TRBD1 for D (6 bases). Germline V lookup: CDR1 PRHDT, CDR2 FYEKMQ (reference sequence). V was trimmed by 5 bases and J by 3 bases, leaving 13 bases between them. This CDR3 comprises 15 residues. CDR3 sequence: CASSPGDKPNEKLFF. CDR3 DNA: TGTGCCAGCAGCCCCGGGGACAAACCTAATGAAAAACTGTTTTTT.

The rearrangement links TRBV10-2 to TRBJ2-2, with a tentative D call TRBD2 (7 bases). Between the trimmed V and J ends, which lost 3 bases and 4 bases, there was a span of 15 bases. The CDR3 is 16 amino acids. CDR1 and CDR2 (germline): WSHSY, SAAADI. In DNA form, the CDR3 reads TGCGCCAGCAGTGACCCCCTGGGAGGGGGCACCGGGGAGCTGTTTTTT. Amino acids: CASSDPLGGGTGELFF.

The chain recombines TRBV7-2 with TRBJ2-3; TRBD2 might be the D (6 bases). The CDR3 sequence is 14 residues long. Looked up from germline, CDR1 is SGHTA and CDR2 is FQGNSA. Trimming removed 3 bases from V and 3 bases from J, with 10 bases in between. Here the CDR3 reads CASSFEAGTDTQYF. The CDR3 DNA reads as TGTGCCAGCAGCTTCGAAGCGGGTACAGATACGCAGTATTTT. Full variable domain (remainder filled in from reference TRBV7-2 and TRBJ2-3): GAGVSQSPSNKVTEKGKDVELRCDPISGHTALYWYRQSLGQGLEFLIYFQGNSAPDKSGLPSDRFSAERTGGSVSTLTIQRTQQEDSAVYLCASSFEAGTDTQYFGPGTRLTVL.

The gene calls are TRBV20-1 and TRBJ1-1; D perhaps matches TRBD1 (6 bases). V was shortened by 7 bases and J by 4 bases, with 10 bases between the two germline ends. The CDR3 sequence is 11 residues long. Germline CDR1 reads DFQATT; CDR2 reads SNEGSKA (reference sequence). CDR3 loop: CSGSRGTEAFF. CDR3 DNA: TGCAGTGGTTCCAGGGGCACTGAAGCTTTCTTT.

The chain combines TRBV4-1 with TRBJ1-2; D gene ambiguous. This CDR3 has 14 residues. Germline V gives CDR1 MGHRA, CDR2 YSYEKL. Deletions cut 2 bases from V and 3 bases from J, with 10 bases between. In DNA form, the CDR3 reads TGCGCCAGCAGCCAAATACAATTCCACTATGGCTACACCTTC. Its protein product is CASSQIQFHYGYTF.

This chain connects TRBV2 to TRBJ2-3, with no clear D. The CDR3 sequence is 12 residues long. Between the trimmed V and J ends, which lost 8 bases and 6 bases, there was a span of 12 bases. Germline CDR1 SNHLY, CDR2 FYNNEI. CDR3 in DNA: TGTGCCAGCGAGGAGTTTTTGGATACGCAGTATTTT. Translating gives CASEEFLDTQYF.

As DNA, the CDR3 is TGTGCCAGCAGTTTGTTTGGGGGCGGTTCACCCCTCCACTTT. Protein sequence: CASSLFGGGSPLHF. The gene calls are TRBV6-5 and TRBJ1-6, with a possible D match to TRBD1 (6 bases). Trimming removed 4 bases at V and 9 bases at J, with 13 bases between. From germline, CDR1 is MNHEY and CDR2 SVGAGI. The CDR3 runs to 14 residues.